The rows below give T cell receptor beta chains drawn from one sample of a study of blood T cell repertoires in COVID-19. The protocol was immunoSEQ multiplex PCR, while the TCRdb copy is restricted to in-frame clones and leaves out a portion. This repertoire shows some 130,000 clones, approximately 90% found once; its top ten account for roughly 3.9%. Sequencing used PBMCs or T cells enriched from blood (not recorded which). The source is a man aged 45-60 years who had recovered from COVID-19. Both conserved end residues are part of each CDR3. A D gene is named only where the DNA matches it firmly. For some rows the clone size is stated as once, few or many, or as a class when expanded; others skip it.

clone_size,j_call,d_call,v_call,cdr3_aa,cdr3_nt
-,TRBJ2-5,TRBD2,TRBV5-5,CASNGGGALETQYF,TGTGCCAGCAACGGCGGGGGGGCCCTAGAGACCCAGTACTTC
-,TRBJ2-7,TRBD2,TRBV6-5,CASSLAGQSYEQYF,TGTGCCAGCAGCCTAGCGGGTCAATCCTACGAGCAGTACTTC
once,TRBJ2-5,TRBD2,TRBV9,CASSASPGLAYQETQYF,TGTGCCAGCAGCGCCTCTCCGGGACTAGCGTATCAAGAGACCCAGTACTTC
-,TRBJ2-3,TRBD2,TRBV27,CASHPRLARLTSTDTQYF,TGTGCCAGCCACCCCAGACTAGCGAGACTCACTAGCACAGATACGCAGTATTTT
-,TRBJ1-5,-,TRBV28,CASSRLARLSNQPQHF,TGTGCCAGCAGCCGTCTGGCGCGGCTTAGCAATCAGCCCCAGCATTTT
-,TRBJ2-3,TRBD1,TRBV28,CASSPQGGGTDTQYF,TGTGCCAGCAGCCCACAGGGGGGAGGCACAGATACGCAGTATTTT
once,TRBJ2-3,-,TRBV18,CASSPRPGDTQYF,TGTGCCAGCTCACCCCGACCGGGGGATACGCAGTATTTT
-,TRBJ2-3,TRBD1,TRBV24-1,CATSAIGQGPDTQYF,TGTGCCACCAGTGCCATAGGACAGGGCCCAGATACGCAGTATTTT
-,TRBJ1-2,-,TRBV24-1,CATSDSGTTNYGYTF,TGTGCCACCAGTGACTCCGGGACAACCAACTATGGCTACACCTTC
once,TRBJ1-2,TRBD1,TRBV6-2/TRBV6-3,CASSSPGTGRGGSYTF,TGTGCCAGCAGTTCCCCCGGGACAGGGCGCGGAGGGAGCTACACCTTC
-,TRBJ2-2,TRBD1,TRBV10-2,CARRGTGATGELFF,TGCGCCAGACGGGGGACAGGGGCCACCGGGGAGCTGTTTTTT
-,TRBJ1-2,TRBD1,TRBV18,CASSPPNSRDRVNGYTF,TGTGCCAGCTCACCACCTAATTCTCGGGACAGGGTAAACGGCTACACCTTC
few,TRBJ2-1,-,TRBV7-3,CASSLILNNEQFF,TGTGCCAGCAGCTTAATTCTAAACAATGAGCAGTTCTTC
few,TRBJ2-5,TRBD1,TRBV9,CASSGQGSETQYF,TGTGCCAGCAGCGGACAGGGGTCAGAGACCCAGTACTTC
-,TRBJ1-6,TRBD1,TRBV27,CASSSYRGRKNSPLHF,TGTGCCAGCAGTTCCTACAGGGGGCGAAAAAATTCACCCCTCCACTTT
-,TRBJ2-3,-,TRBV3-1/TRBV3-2,CASSQAGAGDTQYF,TGTGCCAGCAGCCAGGCGGGGGCAGGGGATACGCAGTATTTT
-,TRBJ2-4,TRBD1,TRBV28,CASSWGQGNIQYF,TGTGCCAGCAGTTGGGGACAGGGAAACATTCAGTACTTC
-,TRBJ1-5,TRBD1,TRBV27,CASSLRDRGNQPQHF,TGTGCCAGCAGTTTAAGGGACAGGGGCAATCAGCCCCAGCATTTT
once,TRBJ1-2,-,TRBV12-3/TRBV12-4,CASRATGVYGYTF,TGTGCCAGCAGGGCGACAGGCGTCTATGGCTACACCTTC
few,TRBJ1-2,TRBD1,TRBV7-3,CASSPGGGQTNYGYTF,TGTGCCAGCAGCCCCGGGGGGGGACAGACTAACTATGGCTACACCTTC
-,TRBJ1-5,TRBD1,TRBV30,CAWNWTGGLEQPQHF,TGTGCCTGGAACTGGACAGGGGGATTAGAGCAGCCCCAGCATTTT
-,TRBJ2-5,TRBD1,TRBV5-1,CASSPGTGMGETQYF,TGCGCCAGCAGCCCAGGGACAGGGATGGGAGAGACCCAGTACTTC
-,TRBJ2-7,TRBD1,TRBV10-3,CATGQGIYEQYF,TGTGCCACAGGACAGGGAATCTACGAGCAGTACTTC
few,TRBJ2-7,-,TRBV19,CASSLDSYEQYF,TGTGCCAGTAGTCTGGACAGCTACGAGCAGTACTTC
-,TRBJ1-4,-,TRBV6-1,CASSGLPAGRSNEKLFF,TGTGCCAGCAGTGGTCTCCCCGCGGGCAGGTCTAATGAAAAACTGTTTTTT
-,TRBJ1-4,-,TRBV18,CASSPAAGSTNEKLFF,TGTGCCAGCTCACCGGCAGCAGGGTCGACTAATGAAAAACTGTTTTTT
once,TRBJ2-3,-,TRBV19,CASTDRFLGTDTQYF,TGTGCCAGTACCGACAGGTTCCTTGGGACAGATACGCAGTATTTT
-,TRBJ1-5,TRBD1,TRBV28,CASTLRTGEQPQHF,TGTGCCAGCACCCTCCGGACAGGGGAACAGCCCCAGCATTTT
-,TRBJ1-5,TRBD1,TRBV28,CASSLQATGGINQPQHF,TGTGCCAGCAGTTTACAGGCGACAGGGGGGATTAATCAGCCCCAGCATTTT
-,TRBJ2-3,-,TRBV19,CASQEGVGTDTQYF,TGTGCCAGCCAGGAGGGAGTAGGGACAGATACGCAGTATTTT
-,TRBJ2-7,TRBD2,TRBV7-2,CASSPRVAGPLEQYF,TGTGCCAGCAGCCCGAGGGTAGCGGGACCACTCGAGCAGTACTTC
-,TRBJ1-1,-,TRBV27,CASSSQGYTEAFF,TGTGCCAGCAGTTCGCAGGGGTACACTGAAGCTTTCTTT
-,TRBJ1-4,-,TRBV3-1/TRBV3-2,CASSRGSYEKLFF,TGTGCCAGCAGCCGCGGGTCGTATGAAAAACTGTTTTTT
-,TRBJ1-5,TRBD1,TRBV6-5,CASSRDRVQPQHF,TGTGCCAGCAGTCGGGACAGGGTCCAGCCCCAGCATTTT
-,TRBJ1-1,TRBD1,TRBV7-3,CASSPGGGTPVNTEAFF,TGTGCCAGCAGCCCAGGGGGCGGGACACCAGTTAACACTGAAGCTTTCTTT
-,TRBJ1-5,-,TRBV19,CASSMVQGRNQPQHF,TGTGCCAGTAGTATGGTCCAGGGGCGCAATCAGCCCCAGCATTTT
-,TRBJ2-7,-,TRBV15,CATSRENSRSSEQYF,TGTGCCACCAGCAGAGAAAACAGTCGAAGCTCCGAGCAGTACTTC
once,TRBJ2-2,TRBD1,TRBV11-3,CASSLDRVNLLGELFF,TGTGCCAGCAGCCTCGACAGGGTTAATCTGCTCGGGGAGCTGTTTTTT
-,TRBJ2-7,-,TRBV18,CASSPLDSPSYEQYF,TGTGCCAGCTCACCTCTGGACAGCCCCTCCTACGAGCAGTACTTC
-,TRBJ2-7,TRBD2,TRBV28,CASSSSRALAGTSYEQYF,TGTGCCAGCAGTTCTAGCAGGGCTCTAGCGGGGACGAGCTACGAGCAGTACTTC